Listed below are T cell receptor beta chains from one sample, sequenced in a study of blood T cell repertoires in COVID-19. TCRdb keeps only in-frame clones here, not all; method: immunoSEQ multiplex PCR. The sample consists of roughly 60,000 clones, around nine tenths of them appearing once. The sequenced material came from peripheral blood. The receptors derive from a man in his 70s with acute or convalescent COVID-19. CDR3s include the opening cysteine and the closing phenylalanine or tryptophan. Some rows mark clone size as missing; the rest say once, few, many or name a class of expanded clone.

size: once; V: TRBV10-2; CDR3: CASGGNEKLFF
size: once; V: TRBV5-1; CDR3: CASRISPSYYEQYF
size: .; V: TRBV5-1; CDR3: CASSLAGGGRNEQFF
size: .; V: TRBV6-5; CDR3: CASSYSAGQETQYF
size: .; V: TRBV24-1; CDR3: CATNGLAGGEQFF
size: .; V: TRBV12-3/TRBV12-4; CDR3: CASSFTGEYGYTF
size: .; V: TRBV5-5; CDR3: CASSLAGGSYGYTF
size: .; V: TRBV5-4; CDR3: CAGGTASLGEQYF
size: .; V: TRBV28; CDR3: CASSSVALGGYNEQFF
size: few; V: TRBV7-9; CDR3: CASSSDRQATGYEQYF
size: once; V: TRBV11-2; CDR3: CASSRDTLQPQHF
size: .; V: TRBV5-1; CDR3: CASSFTDTQYF
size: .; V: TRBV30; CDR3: CAWSAPNTGAAGYTF
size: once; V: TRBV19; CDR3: CASRRTGTSGATDTQYF
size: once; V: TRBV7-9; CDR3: CASSPVALGGETQYF
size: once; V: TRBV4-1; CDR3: CASSHPQGLSNQPQHF
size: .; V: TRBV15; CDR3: CATMVVERRGTDTQYF
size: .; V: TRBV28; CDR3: CASRRQGQETQYF
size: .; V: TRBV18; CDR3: CASSTRQGAGNEQFF
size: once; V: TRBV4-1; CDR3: CASSQEGAMRPMNTEAFF
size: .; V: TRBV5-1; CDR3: CASSSGQSNYGYTF
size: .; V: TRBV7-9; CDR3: CASSLEAGGRQFF
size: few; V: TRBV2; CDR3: CASSSRSGKEGSPLHF
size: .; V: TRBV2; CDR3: CASLGRGNTEAFF
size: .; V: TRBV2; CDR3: CASSRQTNTEAFF
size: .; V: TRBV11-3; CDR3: CASSFRGPIGEQFF
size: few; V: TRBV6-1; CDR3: CASSEAAGSFHEQFF
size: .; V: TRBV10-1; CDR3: CASSDGLASDTQYF
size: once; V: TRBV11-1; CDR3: CASSLQGEGYEQYF
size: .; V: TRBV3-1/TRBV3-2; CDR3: CASSQLGLVLGDTQYF